This T cell receptor beta chain derives from a study of blood T cell repertoires in COVID-19. Study information: COVID-19 samples, acute and convalescent, were from the United States, Italy and Spain.

In the authors' methods: Quantification of nucleated cells was approximated via reference gene primer amplification. Repertoires were generated with immunoSEQ multiplex PCR, while TCRdb's copy carries only in-frame clones and drops some. That table is the source of V, J and clone size, and D and trimming were worked out from the DNA. The data hold a few hundred thousand clones, with roughly 80% observed a single time. This CDR3 is built from 13 residues. CDR1 and CDR2 from the germline V gene are MNHEY and SVGAGI. V lost 2 bases and J lost 6, with 5 bases in between. The chain carries TRBV6-5 and TRBJ1-6; D not resolved. The clonotype comes from a woman aged 45-65 years with acute or convalescent COVID-19. Source material: peripheral blood. CDR3 DNA: TGTGCCAGCAGTTACGCCAGTAATTCACCCCTCCACTTT. This sequence encodes CASSYASNSPLHF.